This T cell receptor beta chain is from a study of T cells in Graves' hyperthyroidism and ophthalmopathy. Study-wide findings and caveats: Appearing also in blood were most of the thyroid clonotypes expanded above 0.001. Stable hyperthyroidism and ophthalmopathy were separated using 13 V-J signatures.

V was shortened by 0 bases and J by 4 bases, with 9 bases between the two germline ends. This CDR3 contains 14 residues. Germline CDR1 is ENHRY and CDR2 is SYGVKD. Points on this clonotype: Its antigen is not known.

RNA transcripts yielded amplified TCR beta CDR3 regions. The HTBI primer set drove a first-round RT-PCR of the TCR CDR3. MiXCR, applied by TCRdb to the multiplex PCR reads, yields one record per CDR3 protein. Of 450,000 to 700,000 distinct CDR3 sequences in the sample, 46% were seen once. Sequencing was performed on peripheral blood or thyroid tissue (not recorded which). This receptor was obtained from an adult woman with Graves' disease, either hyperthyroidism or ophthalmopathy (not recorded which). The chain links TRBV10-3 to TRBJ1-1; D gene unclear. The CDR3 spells CAISESSWSTEAFF. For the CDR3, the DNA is TGTGCCATCAGTGAGTCGAGCTGGAGCACTGAAGCTTTCTTT.